What follows are 4 T cell receptor beta chains derived from one specimen sequenced in a study of cytomegalovirus exposure and HLA in healthy donors. PCR amplification relied on 60 Vbeta primers (plus 13 Jbeta primers). Libraries were prepared by immunoSEQ multiplex PCR; TCRdb keeps only in-frame clonotypes and omits some of them. The sample comprises 70,000 to 95,000 clones, roughly four fifths of which are singletons, and under 15% rests with the top ten. Sequences were obtained from PBMCs. Every receptor here comes from a human donor in good health.

The V gene is TRBV6-5, the J gene TRBJ2-7; 7 nucleotides match TRBD1. Germline V lookup: CDR1 MNHEY, CDR2 SVGAGI. The CDR3 loop spans 15 amino acids. V was pared by 6 bases and J by 2 bases, with 10 bases of the junction left unmatched. The chain's CDR3 is CASRSYRQGPYEQYF. For the CDR3, the DNA is TGTGCCAGCAGAAGTTATCGACAGGGTCCCTACGAGCAGTACTTC.

The chain has TRBV6-5 and TRBJ1-3; 8 bases agree with TRBD1. CDR3 size: 13 residues. Trimming cost V 6 bases and J 8 bases; bases outside gene matches: 6. Germline lookup yields CDR1 MNHEY and CDR2 SVGAGI. The CDR3 region is CASSRGTGDTIYF. CDR3 DNA: TGTGCCAGCAGCCGAGGGACAGGAGACACCATATATTTT.

In its sample, this clone was seen a few times. This chain connects TRBV7-9 to TRBJ1-6; TRBD1 is a possible D gene (6 bases). Trimming removed 0 bases from V and 10 bases from J, with 13 bases in between. The CDR3 runs to 15 residues. Germline-derived CDR1 and CDR2 are SEHNR and FQNEAQ (reference sequence). The CDR3 DNA is TGTGCCAGCAGCTTAGCGGAACAGGGCAACTCACCCCTCCACTTT. This gives the protein CASSLAEQGNSPLHF. Combining the CDR3 with reference TRBV7-9 and TRBJ1-6 gives the whole variable domain DTGVSQNPRHKITKRGQNVTFRCDPISEHNRLYWYRQTLGQGPEFLTYFQNEAQLEKSRLLSDRFSAERPKGSFSTLEIQRTEQGDSAMYLCASSLAEQGNSPLHFGNGTRLTVT.

Comments on this clone: This sample includes further DNA sequences coding for the same CDR3. V gene TRBV4-1 combines with J gene TRBJ1-5; TRBD1 might be the D (5 bases). This CDR3 comprises 16 residues. V lost 2 bases and J 0 bases, leaving 11 bases between the germline ends. Germline-derived CDR1 and CDR2 are MGHRA and YSYEKL. CDR3 protein: CASSQYQGGSNQPQHF. The CDR3 DNA reads TGCGCCAGCAGCCAATACCAGGGAGGTAGCAATCAGCCCCAGCATTTT.